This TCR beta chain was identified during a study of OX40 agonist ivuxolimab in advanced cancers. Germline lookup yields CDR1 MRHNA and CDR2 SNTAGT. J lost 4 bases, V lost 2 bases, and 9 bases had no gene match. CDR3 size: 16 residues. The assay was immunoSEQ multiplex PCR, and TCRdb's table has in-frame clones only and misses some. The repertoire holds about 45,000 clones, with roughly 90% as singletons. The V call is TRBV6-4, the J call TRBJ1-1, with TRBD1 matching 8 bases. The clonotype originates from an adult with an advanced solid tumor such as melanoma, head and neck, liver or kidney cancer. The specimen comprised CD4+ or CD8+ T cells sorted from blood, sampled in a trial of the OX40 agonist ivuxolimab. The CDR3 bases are TGTGCCAGCAGTGACCCTAGACAGGGGTTGGGCACTGAAGCTTTCTTT. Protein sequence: CASSDPRQGLGTEAFF.